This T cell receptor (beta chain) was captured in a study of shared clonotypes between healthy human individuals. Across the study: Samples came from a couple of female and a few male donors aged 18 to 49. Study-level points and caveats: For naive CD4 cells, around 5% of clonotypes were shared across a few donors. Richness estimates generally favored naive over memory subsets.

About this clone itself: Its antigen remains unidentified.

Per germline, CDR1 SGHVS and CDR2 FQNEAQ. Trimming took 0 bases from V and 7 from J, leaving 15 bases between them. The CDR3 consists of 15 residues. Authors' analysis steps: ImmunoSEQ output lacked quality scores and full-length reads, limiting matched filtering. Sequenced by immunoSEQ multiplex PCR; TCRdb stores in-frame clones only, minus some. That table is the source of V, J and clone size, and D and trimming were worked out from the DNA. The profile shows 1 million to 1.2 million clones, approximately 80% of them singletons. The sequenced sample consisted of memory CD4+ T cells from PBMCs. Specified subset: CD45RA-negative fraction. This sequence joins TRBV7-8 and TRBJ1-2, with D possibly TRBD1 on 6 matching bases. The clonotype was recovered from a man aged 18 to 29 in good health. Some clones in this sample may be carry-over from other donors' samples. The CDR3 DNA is TGTGCCAGCAGCTTAGCTCAGCACAGGGTGAGTGGCTACACCTTC. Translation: CASSLAQHRVSGYTF.